This is a list of T cell receptor beta chains from one sample in a study of T cell responses to AZD1222 COVID-19 vaccine. Sequencing used immunoSEQ multiplex PCR; TCRdb keeps in-frame clones, though not all of them. The table lists about 110,000 clones, 70% to 90% of them singletons. The sample in question was peripheral blood, obtained on day 0 of AZD1222 vaccination. The receptors derive from an adult in good health. Both conserved end residues are part of each CDR3. The D gene is left open where the match is weak. The size field is filled for only some rows; it gives once, few, many or a size class.

clone size,V gene,J gene,D gene,CDR3 protein,CDR3 DNA
.,TRBV7-3,TRBJ2-1,.,CASSPRGQTPYNEQFF,TGTGCCAGCAGCCCCCGGGGGCAGACCCCCTACAATGAGCAGTTCTTC
.,TRBV6-5,TRBJ2-4,TRBD1,CASSKGQRNIQYF,TGTGCCAGCAGCAAGGGACAGAGAAACATTCAGTACTTC
.,TRBV19,TRBJ1-1,.,CASSSQLLNTEAFF,TGTGCCAGTAGTTCTCAGCTGTTGAACACTGAAGCTTTCTTT
.,TRBV4-2,TRBJ2-6,.,CASSQDAGSGANVLTF,TGTGCCAGCAGCCAAGACGCAGGGTCTGGGGCCAACGTCCTGACTTTC
.,TRBV19,TRBJ1-2,.,CASSMGQRDYGYTF,TGTGCCAGTAGTATGGGACAACGGGACTATGGCTACACCTTC
.,TRBV6-5,TRBJ1-6,.,CASSYGGSRINSPLHF,TGTGCCAGCAGTTACGGAGGGTCACGGATTAATTCACCCCTCCACTTT
.,TRBV19,TRBJ1-3,.,CASSVQASGNTIYF,TGTGCCAGTAGCGTTCAGGCATCTGGAAACACCATATATTTT
.,TRBV4-1,TRBJ2-1,.,CASSQGGSGYNEQFF,TGCGCCAGCAGCCAAGGCGGTTCGGGGTACAATGAGCAGTTCTTC
.,TRBV7-3,TRBJ2-6,.,CASSPGPGANVLTF,TGTGCCAGCAGCCCCGGGCCGGGGGCCAACGTCCTGACTTTC
.,TRBV9,TRBJ2-7,TRBD2,CASSVGGLAGGPEEQYF,TGTGCCAGCAGCGTAGGCGGACTAGCGGGAGGGCCGGAAGAGCAGTACTTC
.,TRBV4-1,TRBJ2-5,.,CASSQEDRPYQETQYF,TGCGCCAGCAGCCAAGAGGACAGACCGTACCAAGAGACCCAGTACTTC
.,TRBV12-3/TRBV12-4,TRBJ2-7,TRBD1,CASKGGGYEQYF,TGTGCCAGCAAAGGGGGCGGTTACGAGCAGTACTTC
.,TRBV28,TRBJ2-7,TRBD1,CASSPPGQGAYEQYF,TGTGCCAGCAGTCCCCCGGGACAGGGGGCCTACGAGCAGTACTTC
.,TRBV19,TRBJ2-7,TRBD1,CASSTGGASYEQYF,TGTGCCAGTAGTACAGGGGGCGCATCCTACGAGCAGTACTTC
.,TRBV29-1,TRBJ1-4,TRBD1,CSVGWTGGTNEKLFF,TGCAGCGTCGGATGGACAGGGGGTACTAATGAAAAACTGTTTTTT
.,TRBV28,TRBJ1-2,.,CASSSNGYTF,TGTGCCAGCAGTTCAAATGGCTACACCTTC
.,TRBV19,TRBJ2-5,.,CASSISRRRETQYF,TGTGCCAGTAGTATAAGCAGGCGACGAGAGACCCAGTACTTC
few,TRBV5-1,TRBJ2-5,.,CASSWDSSTQYF,TGCGCCAGCAGCTGGGACTCCTCGACCCAGTACTTC
.,TRBV9,TRBJ1-6,.,CASSRGDNNSPLHF,TGTGCCAGCAGCCGGGGGGACAACAATTCACCCCTCCACTTT
.,TRBV5-4,TRBJ1-2,TRBD1,CASSPQQGAPGYGYTF,TGTGCCAGCAGTCCTCAACAGGGGGCGCCGGGCTATGGCTACACCTTC
.,TRBV28,TRBJ2-5,.,CASRGGVRQETQYF,TGTGCCAGCAGGGGTGGGGTGAGGCAAGAGACCCAGTACTTC
.,TRBV4-1,TRBJ1-1,TRBD1,CASSLGTGANTEAFF,TGCGCCAGCAGCCTCGGGACAGGGGCGAACACTGAAGCTTTCTTT
.,TRBV7-3,TRBJ2-5,TRBD2,CASSFRPGGGQETQYF,TGTGCCAGCAGCTTCCGCCCCGGGGGGGGCCAAGAGACCCAGTACTTC
.,TRBV19,TRBJ2-1,.,CASSIRPQATNEQFF,TGTGCCAGTAGTATCCGTCCCCAGGCTACCAATGAGCAGTTCTTC
.,TRBV4-3,TRBJ1-2,.,CASSQELGFNYGYTF,TGCGCCAGCAGCCAAGAGCTGGGTTTCAACTATGGCTACACCTTC
once,TRBV4-2,TRBJ2-1,TRBD2,CASSQLPSGYNEQFF,TGTGCCAGCAGCCAACTTCCTAGCGGGTACAATGAGCAGTTCTTC
.,TRBV5-1,TRBJ1-3,.,CASSLAGSSGNTIYF,TGCGCCAGCAGCTTGGCCGGAAGCTCTGGAAACACCATATATTTT
.,TRBV4-3,TRBJ1-5,.,CASSVIRGSNQPQHF,TGCGCCAGCAGTGTAATTCGGGGTTCCAATCAGCCCCAGCATTTT
.,TRBV15,TRBJ1-2,.,CATAVSPRDNYGYTF,TGTGCCACCGCCGTTTCTCCCAGGGATAACTATGGCTACACCTTC
.,TRBV6-4,TRBJ1-2,.,CASSDTQGAGGYTF,TGTGCCAGCAGTGACACTCAGGGAGCGGGTGGCTACACCTTC
.,TRBV2,TRBJ1-1,.,CASRREGAPNTEAFF,TGTGCCAGCAGGAGGGAAGGGGCCCCGAACACTGAAGCTTTCTTT
.,TRBV5-1,TRBJ1-3,.,CASSLTPSGNTIYF,TGCGCCAGCAGCTTGACACCATCTGGAAACACCATATATTTT
.,TRBV5-1,TRBJ1-5,.,CASSLGDGGWEPQHF,TGCGCCAGCAGCTTGGGGGACGGCGGTTGGGAGCCCCAGCATTTT
.,TRBV14,TRBJ2-7,TRBD1,CASSLYRGSEQYF,TGTGCCAGCAGCCTCTACAGGGGAAGCGAGCAGTACTTC
few,TRBV10-1,TRBJ2-1,TRBD2,CASSEWSGRDNEQFF,TGCGCCAGCAGTGAGTGGAGCGGGAGGGACAATGAGCAGTTCTTC
.,TRBV7-8,TRBJ2-1,TRBD2,CASSLAAGEPFF,TGTGCCAGCAGCTTAGCAGCGGGAGAACCGTTCTTC
.,TRBV18,TRBJ2-7,.,CASSPRSRYEQYF,TGTGCCAGCTCACCTAGGTCCAGATACGAGCAGTACTTC
.,TRBV15,TRBJ2-7,TRBD1,CATSRVGTGGEQYF,TGTGCCACCAGCAGAGTGGGGACAGGGGGCGAGCAGTACTTC
few,TRBV3-1/TRBV3-2,TRBJ1-6,.,CASSRRGSYNSPLHF,TGTGCCAGCAGCCGCCGGGGTTCCTATAATTCACCCCTCCACTTT
.,TRBV24-1,TRBJ2-7,.,CATSLQGYEQYF,TGTGCCACCAGTCTCCAGGGCTACGAGCAGTACTTC
.,TRBV18,TRBJ1-2,TRBD1,CASSPGQEDYGYTF,TGTGCCAGCTCCCCCGGACAGGAAGACTATGGCTACACCTTC
.,TRBV20-1,TRBJ1-5,.,CSASGGTPNQPQHF,TGCAGTGCTAGTGGGGGGACTCCCAATCAGCCCCAGCATTTT
.,TRBV6-2/TRBV6-3,TRBJ1-1,TRBD1,CASSPRGQTEAFF,TGTGCCAGCAGCCCTAGGGGGCAGACTGAAGCTTTCTTT
.,TRBV6-4,TRBJ2-2,.,CASSDLAYTGELFF,TGTGCCAGCAGTGATCTCGCGTACACCGGGGAGCTGTTTTTT
.,TRBV14,TRBJ2-7,TRBD2,CASSTGLAGGGEQYF,TGTGCCAGCAGCACTGGACTAGCGGGAGGAGGTGAGCAGTACTTC
.,TRBV29-1,TRBJ2-5,.,CSVEDQETQYF,TGCAGCGTTGAAGACCAAGAGACCCAGTACTTC
.,TRBV15,TRBJ2-7,.,CATSRDVSYEQYF,TGTGCCACCAGCAGAGATGTATCCTACGAGCAGTACTTC
.,TRBV19,TRBJ1-2,.,CASSTPTWSGYGYTF,TGTGCCAGTAGTACCCCAACGTGGTCCGGCTATGGCTACACCTTC
.,TRBV6-4,TRBJ2-3,.,CASSRDVGDTQYF,TGTGCCAGCAGCAGGGATGTTGGAGATACGCAGTATTTT
.,TRBV29-1,TRBJ2-5,.,CSVESRLQETQYF,TGCAGCGTTGAGAGCAGACTTCAAGAGACCCAGTACTTC
.,TRBV3-1/TRBV3-2,TRBJ2-7,.,CASSQYYEQYF,TGTGCCAGCAGCCAGTACTACGAGCAGTACTTC
once,TRBV14,TRBJ2-2,.,CASSYDSGASTGELFF,TGTGCCAGCAGCTATGACAGTGGGGCGAGCACCGGGGAGCTGTTTTTT
.,TRBV6-1,TRBJ1-4,.,CASSEQATNEKLFF,TGTGCCAGCAGTGAACAGGCAACTAATGAAAAACTGTTTTTT
.,TRBV7-8,TRBJ1-1,.,CASSLIRTNTEAFF,TGTGCCAGCAGCTTAATCCGGACCAACACTGAAGCTTTCTTT
once,TRBV4-2,TRBJ2-2,.,CASSRPRGVGGAGTGELFF,TGTGCCAGCAGCCGACCGAGGGGGGTTGGCGGGGCGGGAACCGGGGAGCTGTTTTTT
.,TRBV10-3,TRBJ2-7,.,CAISESSLTAYEQYF,TGTGCCATCAGTGAGTCGAGTTTGACAGCCTACGAGCAGTACTTC
once,TRBV7-2,TRBJ1-1,.,CASSLAGANEAFF,TGTGCCAGCAGCTTAGCGGGGGCCAATGAAGCTTTCTTT
.,TRBV3-1/TRBV3-2,TRBJ2-3,.,CASGQGIQGPDTQYF,TGTGCCAGCGGTCAAGGCATCCAGGGGCCAGATACGCAGTATTTT
few,TRBV5-1,TRBJ1-2,.,CASSLEASNYGYTF,TGCGCCAGCAGCTTGGAGGCATCTAACTATGGCTACACCTTC